The present entry profiles one T cell receptor beta chain with its context. The data are from a study of blood T cell repertoires in COVID-19. Looking at the study overall: The United States, Italy and Spain were the sources of the acute and convalescent COVID-19 samples. T cells, B-cell-depleted T cells, or PBMCs provided the cDNA or gDNA that served as material.

Original data processing: Nucleated cell number was recorded as an estimate derived from reference gene primer amplification. Sequencing used immunoSEQ multiplex PCR; TCRdb keeps in-frame clones, though not all of them. Clone size and the V and J calls come from that table; the DNA yielded D and trimming. The table includes 60,000 or so clones, roughly 79% detected once. Per germline, CDR1 LGHNA and CDR2 YSLEER. CDR3 size: 15 residues. Trimming at V came to 5 bases and at J to 4 bases, leaving 4 bases not matched to a gene. The chain links TRBV4-3 to TRBJ2-6, with TRBD1 matching over 8 bases. Sample: peripheral blood. This TCR came from a human donor in a cohort sampled during active COVID-19. The CDR3 DNA reads TGCGCCAGCAGCTCAGGGGGCGGCGGGGCCAACGTCCTGACTTTC. Translation gives CASSSGGGGANVLTF.